One T cell receptor beta chain is described in this entry. CDR3 length: 14 amino acids. Germline CDR1 and CDR2: LNHNV and YYDKDF (reference sequence). Between the trimmed V and J ends, which lost 5 bases and 1 base, there was a span of 12 bases. TCRdb re-called the 5' RACE reads through MiXCR, storing one row per CDR3 protein. The sample comprises some 560,000 distinct CDR3 sequences, approximately 9.6% of which are singletons, and around 3.2% rests with the top ten. The sample belongs to a study of identical twins. These data were also filed under a second study, of yellow fever vaccine responses in identical twins.

This receptor was identified in a woman younger than 35 in good health. J is TRBJ2-7 and V is TRBV15; either TRBD1 or TRBD2 may fit D (7 bases each). Sequencing was done on a sample of PBMCs. CDR3 DNA sequence: TGTGCCACCAGCCAGGGGGGGGGTTCCTACGAGCAGTACTTC. Translated, it gives CATSQGGGSYEQYF.